Below are 7 T cell receptor beta chains sequenced from a single sample in a study of cytomegalovirus exposure and HLA in healthy donors (TCRdb year 2017). The library was produced with the immunoSEQ multiplex PCR assay. A mixture of 60 forward primers for TCR Vbeta segments and 13 reverse primers for TCR Jbeta segments was used in the multiplex PCR. The table comes from immuneACCESS by way of TCRdb, which keeps in-frame sequences with V and J called. Part of the clones is missing from these tables; in studies checked, under half for an unresolved V gene and the rest for unknown reasons. This sample holds about 140,000 clones; about 75% were observed only once. Clones ranked in the top ten supply about 3.1% of the sample. Sample: PBMCs. These TCRs come from a man aged 35-49 years in good health and CMV-seronegative.

This chain connects TRBV28 to TRBJ1-1; D may be TRBD1 (5 bases). CDR1 is MDHEN and CDR2 is SYDVKM in the germline V gene. Trimming pared 3 bases from V and 4 bases from J, leaving 18 bases between. This CDR3 has 16 residues. The CDR3 DNA reads as TGTGCCAGCAGTTTGGGGACCCCCGGGGGTACCACTGAAGCTTTCTTT. It yields the protein CASSLGTPGGTTEAFF.

The V gene is TRBV20-1, the J gene TRBJ2-7; D is unclear. V lost 4 bases and J lost 4, with 8 bases in between. The germline V gene has CDR1 DFQATT and CDR2 SNEGSKA (reference sequence). There are 11 residues in the CDR3. In DNA form, the CDR3 reads TGCAGTGCTACACAGCAGTACGAGCAGTACTTC. Protein product: CSATQQYEQYF.

This chain links TRBV28 with TRBJ2-3; 8 nucleotides agree with TRBD2. V trimming: 5 bases; J trimming: 3 bases; junction bases outside the gene matches: 10. Germline assignment: CDR1 MDHEN and CDR2 SYDVKM. This CDR3 is 16 amino acids long. CDR3 in amino acids: CASSRAGARLTDTQYF. The DNA of the CDR3 is TGTGCCAGCAGTCGAGCGGGGGCGAGGTTGACAGATACGCAGTATTTT.

This clone was seen just once. This chain uses TRBV6-6 with TRBJ2-5; 11 nucleotides align to TRBD2. The closer fit of TRBJ2-7 to the DNA end suggests the J call may be wrong. Germline V lookup: CDR1 MNHNY, CDR2 SVGAGI (reference sequence). The CDR3 runs 14 residues. The CDR3: CASSNGLAGYEQYF. The CDR3 DNA is TGTGCCAGCAGTAATGGACTAGCGGGCTACGAGCAGTACTTC.

The gene calls are TRBV30 and TRBJ1-2; D possibly corresponds to TRBD1 (6 bases). The germline V gene encodes CDR1 GTSNPN and CDR2 SVGIG (reference sequence). V was trimmed by 2 bases and J by 7 bases, leaving 14 bases between them. CDR3 length: 13 amino acids. The CDR3 DNA follows: TGTGCCTGGAGTAGTCTGGGGGCGGTTGGCTACACCTTC. It is translated as CAWSSLGAVGYTF.

The J gene is TRBJ2-3, the V gene TRBV19, with a possible D match to TRBD1 (6 bases). V gave up 6 bases and J gave up 5 bases, with 15 bases separating them. Germline values: CDR1 LNHDA, CDR2 SQIVND (reference sequence). The CDR3 is 14 residues long. The CDR3 region is CASREHRAKDTQYF. CDR3 in DNA: TGTGCCAGTAGGGAACACAGGGCGAAAGATACGCAGTATTTT.

The V call is TRBV28, the J call TRBJ1-1; TRBD1 matches at 8 bases. The length of the CDR3 is 19 residues. V was pared by 3 bases and J by 4 bases, with 19 bases of the junction left unmatched. Germline lookup yields CDR1 MDHEN and CDR2 SYDVKM. The CDR3 region is CASSFPPGVAGGDGTEAFF. As DNA, the CDR3 is TGTGCCAGCAGTTTCCCCCCAGGTGTGGCAGGGGGCGATGGCACTGAAGCTTTCTTT.